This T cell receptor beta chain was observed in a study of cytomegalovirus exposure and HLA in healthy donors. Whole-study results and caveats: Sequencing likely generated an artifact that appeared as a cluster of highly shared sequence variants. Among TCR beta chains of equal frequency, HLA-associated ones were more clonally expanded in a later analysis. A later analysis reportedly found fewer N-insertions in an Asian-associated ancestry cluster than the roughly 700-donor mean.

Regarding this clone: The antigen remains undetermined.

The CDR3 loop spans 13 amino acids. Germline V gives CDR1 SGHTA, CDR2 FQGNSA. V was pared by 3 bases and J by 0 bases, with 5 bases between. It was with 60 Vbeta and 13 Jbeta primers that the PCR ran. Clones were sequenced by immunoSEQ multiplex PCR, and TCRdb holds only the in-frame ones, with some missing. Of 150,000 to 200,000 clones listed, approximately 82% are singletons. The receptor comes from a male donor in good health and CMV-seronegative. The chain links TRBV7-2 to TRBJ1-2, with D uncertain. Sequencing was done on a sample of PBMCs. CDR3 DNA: TGTGCCAGCAGCTTTGGCACTAACTATGGCTACACCTTC. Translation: CASSFGTNYGYTF. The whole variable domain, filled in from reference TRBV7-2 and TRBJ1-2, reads GAGVSQSPSNKVTEKGKDVELRCDPISGHTALYWYRQSLGQGLEFLIYFQGNSAPDKSGLPSDRFSAERTGGSVSTLTIQRTQQEDSAVYLCASSFGTNYGYTFGSGTRLTVV.